The entry below gives a single T cell receptor beta chain sequence along with its context. This CDR3 region has 14 residues. Germline CDR1 is MNHEY and CDR2 is SVGAGI. The trim removed 6 bases at V and 5 bases at J, leaving 5 bases unmatched. This sample was taken from a study of blood T cell repertoires in COVID-19. Under the authors' procedure: Using reference gene primer amplification, nucleated cell counts were estimated. The repertoire was sequenced with immunoSEQ multiplex PCR; TCRdb's copy has only in-frame clones and lacks some. V and J calls and clone size are copied from that table; D and trimming were computed from the DNA. The sample contains roughly 370,000 clones, about 87% of which appear only once.

The TCR comes from a woman aged 50 to 65 who had recovered from COVID-19. The sample was PBMCs or T cells enriched from blood (not recorded which). V and J are TRBV6-5 and TRBJ2-1; 9 nucleotides align to TRBD1. The CDR3 nucleotides read TGTGCCAGCAGCCGGGACAGGGCCCACAATGAGCAGTTCTTC. It is translated as CASSRDRAHNEQFF.